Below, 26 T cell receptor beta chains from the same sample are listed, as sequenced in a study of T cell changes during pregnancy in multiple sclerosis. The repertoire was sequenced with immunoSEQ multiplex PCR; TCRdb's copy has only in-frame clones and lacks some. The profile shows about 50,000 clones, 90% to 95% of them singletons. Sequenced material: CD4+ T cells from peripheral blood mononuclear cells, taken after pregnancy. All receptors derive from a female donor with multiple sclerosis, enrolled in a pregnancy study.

In nucleotides, the CDR3 is TGTGCCAGCAGCCCCAGGGGCTATGAGCAGTTCTTC. Residues: CASSPRGYEQFF. The J gene is TRBJ2-1, the V gene TRBV5-8; perhaps TRBD1 as D (6 bases). There are 12 residues in the CDR3. V was cut by 4 bases and J by 8 bases, with 10 bases left in between. Looked up from germline, CDR1 is SGHTS and CDR2 is YDEGEE. Full variable domain (rest looked up from reference TRBV5-8 and TRBJ2-1): EAGVTQSPTHLIKTRGQQATLRCSPISGHTSVYWYQQALGLGLQFLLWYDEGEERNRGNFPPRFSGRQFPNYSSELNVNALELEDSALYLCASSPRGYEQFFGPGTRLTVL.

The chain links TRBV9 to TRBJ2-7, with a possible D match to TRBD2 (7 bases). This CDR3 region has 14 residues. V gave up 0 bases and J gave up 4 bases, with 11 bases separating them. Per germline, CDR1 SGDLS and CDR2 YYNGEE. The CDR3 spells CASSVGAGQYEQYF. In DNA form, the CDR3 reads TGTGCCAGCAGCGTAGGAGCGGGACAATACGAGCAGTACTTC.

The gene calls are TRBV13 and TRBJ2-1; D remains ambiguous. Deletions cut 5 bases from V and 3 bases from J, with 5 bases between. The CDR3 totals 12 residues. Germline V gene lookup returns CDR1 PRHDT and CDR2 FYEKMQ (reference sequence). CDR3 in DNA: TGTGCCAGCAGCCCCCGCTACAATGAGCAGTTCTTC. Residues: CASSPRYNEQFF. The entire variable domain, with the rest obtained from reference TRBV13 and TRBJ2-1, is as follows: AAGVIQSPRHLIKEKRETATLKCYPIPRHDTVYWYQQGPGQDPQFLISFYEKMQSDKGSIPDRFSAQQFSDYHSELNMSSLELGDSALYFCASSPRYNEQFFGPGTRLTVL.

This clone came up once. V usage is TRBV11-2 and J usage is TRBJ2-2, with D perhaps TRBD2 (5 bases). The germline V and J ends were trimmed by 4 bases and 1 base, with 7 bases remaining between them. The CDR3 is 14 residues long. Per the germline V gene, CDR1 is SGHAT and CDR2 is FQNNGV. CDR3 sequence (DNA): TGTGCCAGCAGCTCCAGCGGGAACACCGGGGAGCTGTTTTTT. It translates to CASSSSGNTGELFF.

CDR3 nucleotide sequence: TGTGCCAGCTCACGGGGACAGGAGAAGAACACTGAAGCTTTCTTT. It codes for CASSRGQEKNTEAFF. This chain joins TRBV18 and TRBJ1-1; TRBD1 matches at 8 bases. Germline V lookup: CDR1 KGHSH, CDR2 LQKENI. The ends lost 4 bases at V and 1 base at J; junction bases unmatched: 5. CDR3 length equals 15 residues.

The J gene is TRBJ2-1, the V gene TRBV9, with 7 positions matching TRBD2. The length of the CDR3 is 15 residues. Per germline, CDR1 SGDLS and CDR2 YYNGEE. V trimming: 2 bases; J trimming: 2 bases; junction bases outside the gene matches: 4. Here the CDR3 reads CASSVTGGTYNEQFF. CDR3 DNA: TGTGCCAGCAGCGTGACGGGAGGAACCTACAATGAGCAGTTCTTC.

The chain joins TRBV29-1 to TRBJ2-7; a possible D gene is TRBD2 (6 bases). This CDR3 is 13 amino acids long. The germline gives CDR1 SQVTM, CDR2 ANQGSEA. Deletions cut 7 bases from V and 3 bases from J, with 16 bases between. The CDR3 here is CSAQEVGGYEQYF. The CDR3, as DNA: TGCAGCGCCCAGGAGGTGGGGGGCTACGAGCAGTACTTC.

In DNA form, the CDR3 reads TGCGCCAGCAGCTCGAGGGCGGACGACTCTGGAAACACCATATATTTT. Encoded protein: CASSSRADDSGNTIYF. The chain carries TRBV4-1 and TRBJ1-3, with D unresolved. The CDR3 consists of 16 residues. V dropped 5 bases and J dropped 0 bases, with 14 bases sitting between them. In germline, CDR1 is MGHRA, CDR2 YSYEKL.

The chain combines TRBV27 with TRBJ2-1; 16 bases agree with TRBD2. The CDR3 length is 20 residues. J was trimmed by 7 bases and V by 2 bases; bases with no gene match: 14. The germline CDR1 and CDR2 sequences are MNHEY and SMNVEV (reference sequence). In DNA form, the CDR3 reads TGTGCCAGCAGTTTAAACCCCGCCTTGGGACTAGCGGGAGGGCCAAATGAGCAGTTCTTC. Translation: CASSLNPALGLAGGPNEQFF.

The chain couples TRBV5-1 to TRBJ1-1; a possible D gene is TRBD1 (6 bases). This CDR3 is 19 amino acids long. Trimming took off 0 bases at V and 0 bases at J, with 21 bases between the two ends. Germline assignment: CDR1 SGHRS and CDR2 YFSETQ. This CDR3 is CASSLDGQGIIRLNTEAFF. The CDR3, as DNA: TGCGCCAGCAGCTTGGATGGCCAGGGGATAATACGGTTGAACACTGAAGCTTTCTTT.

The CDR3 loop is CAWSGLASFNEQFF. CDR3 in DNA: TGTGCCTGGAGTGGACTAGCGTCGTTCAATGAGCAGTTCTTC. The chain links TRBV30 to TRBJ2-1, with 8 nucleotides matching TRBD2. Looked up from germline, CDR1 is GTSNPN and CDR2 is SVGIG (reference sequence). This CDR3 spans 14 amino acids. J was trimmed by 6 bases and V by 1 base; bases with no gene match: 5.

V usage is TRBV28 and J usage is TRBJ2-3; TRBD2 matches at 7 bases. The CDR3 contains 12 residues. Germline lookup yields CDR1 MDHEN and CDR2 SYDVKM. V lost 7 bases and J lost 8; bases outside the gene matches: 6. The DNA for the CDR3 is TGTGCCAGCACCATTTGGGGGGGTACGCAGTATTTT. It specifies CASTIWGGTQYF. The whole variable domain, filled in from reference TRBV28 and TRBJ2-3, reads DVKVTQSSRYLVKRTGEKVFLECVQDMDHENMFWYRQDPGLGLRLIYFSYDVKMKEKGDIPEGYSVSREKKERFSLILESASTNQTSMYLCASTIWGGTQYFGPGTRLTVL.

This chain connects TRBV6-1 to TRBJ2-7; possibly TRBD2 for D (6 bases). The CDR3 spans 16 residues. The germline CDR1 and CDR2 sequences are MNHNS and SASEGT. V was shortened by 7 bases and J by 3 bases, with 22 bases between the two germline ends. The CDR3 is CASNDLATHTYYEQYF. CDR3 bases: TGTGCCAGCAATGATCTAGCGACACACACCTACTACGAGCAGTACTTC.

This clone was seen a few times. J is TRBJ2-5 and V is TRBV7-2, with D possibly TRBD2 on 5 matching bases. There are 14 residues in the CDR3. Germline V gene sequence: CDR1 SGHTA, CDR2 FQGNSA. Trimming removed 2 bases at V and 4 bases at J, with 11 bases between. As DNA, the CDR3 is TGTGCCAGCAGCTTATCAGGACTTGGAGAGACCCAGTACTTC. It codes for CASSLSGLGETQYF.

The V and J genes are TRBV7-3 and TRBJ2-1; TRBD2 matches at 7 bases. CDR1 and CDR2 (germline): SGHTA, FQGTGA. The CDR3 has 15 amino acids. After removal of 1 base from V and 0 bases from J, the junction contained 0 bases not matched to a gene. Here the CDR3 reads CASSLRTSSYNEQFF. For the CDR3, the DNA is TGTGCCAGCAGCTTAAGGACTAGCTCCTACAATGAGCAGTTCTTC.

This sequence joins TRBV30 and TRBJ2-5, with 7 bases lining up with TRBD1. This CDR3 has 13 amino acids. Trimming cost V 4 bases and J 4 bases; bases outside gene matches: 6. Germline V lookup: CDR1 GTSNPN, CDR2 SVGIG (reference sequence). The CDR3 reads CAWNGQVGETQYF. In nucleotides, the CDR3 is TGTGCCTGGAACGGACAGGTCGGAGAGACCCAGTACTTC.

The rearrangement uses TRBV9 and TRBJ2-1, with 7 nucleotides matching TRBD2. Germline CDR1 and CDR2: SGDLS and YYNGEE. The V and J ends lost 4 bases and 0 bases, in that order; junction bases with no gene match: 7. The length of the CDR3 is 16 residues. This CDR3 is CASSRSGGSSYNEQFF. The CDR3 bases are TGTGCCAGCAGCAGGAGTGGCGGGAGCTCCTACAATGAGCAGTTCTTC.

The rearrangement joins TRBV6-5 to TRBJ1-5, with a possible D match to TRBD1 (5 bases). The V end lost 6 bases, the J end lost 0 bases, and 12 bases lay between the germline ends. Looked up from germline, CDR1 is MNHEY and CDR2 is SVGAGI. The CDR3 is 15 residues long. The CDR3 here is CASRRTRYSNQPQHF. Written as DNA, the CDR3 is TGTGCCAGCAGGCGGACACGTTATAGCAATCAGCCCCAGCATTTT.

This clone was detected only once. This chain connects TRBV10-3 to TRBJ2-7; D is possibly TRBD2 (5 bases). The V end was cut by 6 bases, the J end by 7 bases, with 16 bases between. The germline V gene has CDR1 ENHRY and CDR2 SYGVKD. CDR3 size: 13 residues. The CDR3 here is CAISQDPTGEQYF. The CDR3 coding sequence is TGTGCCATCAGCCAGGACCCAACGGGGGAGCAGTACTTC.

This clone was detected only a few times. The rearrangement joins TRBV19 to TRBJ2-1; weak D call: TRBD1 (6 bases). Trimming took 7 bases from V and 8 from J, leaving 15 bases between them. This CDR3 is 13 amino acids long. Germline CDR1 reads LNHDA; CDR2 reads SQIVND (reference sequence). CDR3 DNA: TGTGCCAGTAAACCCCAGGGGCTCGATGAGCAGTTCTTC. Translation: CASKPQGLDEQFF.

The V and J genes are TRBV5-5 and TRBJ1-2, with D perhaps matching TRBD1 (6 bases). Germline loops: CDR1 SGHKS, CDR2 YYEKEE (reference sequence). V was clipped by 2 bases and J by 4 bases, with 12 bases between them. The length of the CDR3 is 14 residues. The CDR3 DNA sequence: TGTGCCAGCAGCTTCTCCGGGACAACCTATGGCTACACCTTC. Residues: CASSFSGTTYGYTF.

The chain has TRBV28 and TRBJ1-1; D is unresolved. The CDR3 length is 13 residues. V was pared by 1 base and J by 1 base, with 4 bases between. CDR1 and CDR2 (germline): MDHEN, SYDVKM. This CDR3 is CASSLSGNTEAFF. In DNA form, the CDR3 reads TGTGCCAGCAGTTTATCAGGGAACACTGAAGCTTTCTTT.

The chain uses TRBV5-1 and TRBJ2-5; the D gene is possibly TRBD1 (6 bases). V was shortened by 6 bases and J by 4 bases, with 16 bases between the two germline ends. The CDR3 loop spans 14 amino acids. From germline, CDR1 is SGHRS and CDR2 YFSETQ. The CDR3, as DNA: TGCGCCAGCACCATCACAGGGTTGGGAGAGACCCAGTACTTC. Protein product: CASTITGLGETQYF.

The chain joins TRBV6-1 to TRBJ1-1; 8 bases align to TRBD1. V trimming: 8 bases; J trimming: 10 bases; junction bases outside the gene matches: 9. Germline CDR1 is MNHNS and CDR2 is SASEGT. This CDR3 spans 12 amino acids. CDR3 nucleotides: TGTGCCAGCCATCTACCAGGGGGCATAGCTTTCTTT. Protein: CASHLPGGIAFF.

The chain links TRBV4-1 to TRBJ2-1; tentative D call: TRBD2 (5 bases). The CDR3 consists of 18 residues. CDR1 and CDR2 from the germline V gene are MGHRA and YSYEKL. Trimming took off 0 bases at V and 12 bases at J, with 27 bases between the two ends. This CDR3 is CASSQDRVTLGGESGQFF. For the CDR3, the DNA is TGCGCCAGCAGCCAAGATAGGGTGACCCTTGGAGGAGAGAGTGGGCAGTTCTTC.

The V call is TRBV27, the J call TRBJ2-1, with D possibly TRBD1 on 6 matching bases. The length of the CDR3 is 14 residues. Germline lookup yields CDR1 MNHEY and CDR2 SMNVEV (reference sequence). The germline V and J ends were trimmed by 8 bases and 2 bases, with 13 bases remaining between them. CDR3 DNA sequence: TGTGCCAGCTGCCGGACAGTGGCCTACAATGAGCAGTTCTTC. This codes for CASCRTVAYNEQFF.